This note documents a single TCR beta chain sequence. The data were taken from a study of blood T cell repertoires in COVID-19. Study background: Samples representing acute and convalescent COVID-19 were sourced from the United States, Italy and Spain. From T cells, B-cell-depleted T cells, or PBMCs came the material, which was cDNA or gDNA.

Individuals aged about 18 to 89 years were recruited from roughly 23 US areas. Donors in Cohort 3 who had recovered were those with two negative PCRs, healthcare professional clearance, or resolution of their symptoms. This table comes from immunoSEQ multiplex PCR, and its TCRdb copy is limited to in-frame clones, with some not included. Seen here are about 410,000 clones, about nine tenths observed once, and the top ten hold less than 0.75%. Germline trimming cut 7 bases from V and 2 bases from J; bases unmatched to any gene: 6. Germline CDR1 and CDR2: MNHEY and SVGAGI. The CDR3 has 14 amino acids. The sample was PBMCs or T cells enriched from blood (not recorded which). The V call is TRBV6-5, the J call TRBJ2-7, with 9 positions matching TRBD2. The receptor was derived from a man aged 18 to 30 who had recovered from COVID-19. CDR3 in DNA: TGTGCCAGCACGGTGCGGGAGGGCCCCTACGAGCAGTACTTC. Translating it yields CASTVREGPYEQYF.